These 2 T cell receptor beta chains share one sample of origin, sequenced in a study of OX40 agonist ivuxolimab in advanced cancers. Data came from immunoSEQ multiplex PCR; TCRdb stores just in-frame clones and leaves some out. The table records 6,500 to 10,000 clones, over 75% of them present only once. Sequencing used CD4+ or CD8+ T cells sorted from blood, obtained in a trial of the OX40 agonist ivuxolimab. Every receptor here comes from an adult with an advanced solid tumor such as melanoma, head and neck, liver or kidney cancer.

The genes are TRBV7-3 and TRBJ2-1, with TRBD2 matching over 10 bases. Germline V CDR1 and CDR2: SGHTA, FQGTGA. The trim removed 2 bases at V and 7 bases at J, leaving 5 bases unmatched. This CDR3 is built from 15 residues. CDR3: CASSLDLAGENEQFF. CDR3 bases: TGTGCCAGCAGCTTAGACCTAGCGGGAGAGAATGAGCAGTTCTTC.

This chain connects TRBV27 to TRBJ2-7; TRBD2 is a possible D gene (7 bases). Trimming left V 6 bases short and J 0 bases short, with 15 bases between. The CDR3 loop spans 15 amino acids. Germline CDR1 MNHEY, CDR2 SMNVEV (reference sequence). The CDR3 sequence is CASSPVGGGSYEQYF. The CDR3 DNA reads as TGTGCCAGCAGCCCCGTAGGGGGGGGCTCCTACGAGCAGTACTTC.